This passage covers 4 T cell receptor beta chains from one sample sequenced in a study of CD8+ T cells in alopecia areata. Sequencing used cDNA as its template, made by extracting RNA and reverse transcribing it. TCRdb's copy holds only in-frame clones and misses some; the assay was immunoSEQ multiplex PCR. The sample shows almost 250,000 clones, roughly two thirds of them seen only once. Sequenced here: CD4+ T cells sorted from blood, sampled at week 0. The receptors here all came from a human donor with alopecia areata.

The rearrangement uses TRBV5-1 and TRBJ2-7; the D call may be TRBD1 or TRBD2 (5 bases each). The V gene's germline CDR1 is SGHRS and CDR2 YFSETQ. Trimming pared 1 base from V and 5 bases from J, leaving 10 bases between. This CDR3 spans 13 amino acids. The chain's CDR3 is CASSLSGLHEQYF. The CDR3, as DNA: TGCGCCAGCAGCTTGTCGGGGCTCCACGAGCAGTACTTC. Variable domain in full (rest from reference TRBV5-1 and TRBJ2-7): KAGVTQTPRYLIKTRGQQVTLSCSPISGHRSVSWYQQTPGQGLQFLFEYFSETQRNKGNFPGRFSGRQFSNSRSEMNVSTLELGDSALYLCASSLSGLHEQYFGPGTRLTVT.

In this sample, this clone turned up a few times. J is TRBJ2-1 and V is TRBV4-3; 13 nucleotides align to TRBD2. Germline V gives CDR1 LGHNA, CDR2 YSLEER. The CDR3 runs 15 residues. J lost 10 bases, V lost 0 bases, and 3 bases had no gene match. In nucleotides, the CDR3 is TGCGCCAGCAGCCAAGAAATGGGACTAGCGGGGGAGCAGTTCTTC. Encoded protein: CASSQEMGLAGEQFF.

The gene calls are TRBV7-6 and TRBJ2-5; D not certain. CDR3 length: 14 residues. With 3 bases removed from V and 4 bases from J, the gap between germline ends came to 12 bases. CDR1 and CDR2 (germline): SGHVS, FNYEAQ. In DNA form, the CDR3 reads TGTGCCAGCAGCTTCGGCAATACTCTAGAGACCCAGTACTTC. Protein product: CASSFGNTLETQYF.

This chain uses TRBV29-1 with TRBJ1-4; tentatively, D is TRBD1 (6 bases). This CDR3 comprises 15 residues. V lost 0 bases and J lost 4, with 12 bases in between. Germline V CDR1 and CDR2: SQVTM, ANQGSEA. CDR3 loop: CSVEERRGGNEKLFF. The CDR3 DNA reads as TGCAGCGTTGAAGAAAGGAGGGGGGGTAATGAAAAACTGTTTTTT.